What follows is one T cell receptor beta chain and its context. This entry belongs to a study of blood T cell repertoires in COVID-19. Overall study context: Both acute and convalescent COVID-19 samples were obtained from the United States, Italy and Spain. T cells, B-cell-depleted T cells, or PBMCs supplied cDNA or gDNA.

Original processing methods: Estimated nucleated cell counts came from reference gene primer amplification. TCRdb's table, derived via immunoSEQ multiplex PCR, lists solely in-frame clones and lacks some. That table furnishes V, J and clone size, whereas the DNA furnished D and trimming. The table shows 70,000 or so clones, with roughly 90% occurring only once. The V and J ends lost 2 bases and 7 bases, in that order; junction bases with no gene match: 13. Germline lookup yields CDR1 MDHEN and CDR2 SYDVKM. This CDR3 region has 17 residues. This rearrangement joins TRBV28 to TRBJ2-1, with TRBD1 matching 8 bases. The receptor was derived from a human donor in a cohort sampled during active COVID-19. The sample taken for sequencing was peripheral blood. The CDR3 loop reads CASSLSRSQGARNEQFF. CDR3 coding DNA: TGTGCCAGCAGTTTAAGTCGTTCCCAGGGGGCACGGAATGAGCAGTTCTTC.